Listed below are T cell receptor beta chains from one sample, sequenced in a study of T cell responses to AZD1222 COVID-19 vaccine. Sequencing was performed with immunoSEQ multiplex PCR; in TCRdb, only in-frame clones are kept and a portion is missing. The sample shows approximately 140,000 clones, roughly nine tenths of them seen only once. Sequencing was performed on peripheral blood, taken 28 days after the second dose of the MenACWY control vaccine. The receptors shown here come from an adult who received the MenACWY meningococcal vaccine as a control. Each CDR3 is given without its conserved first and last residue. Clone size is not always given. Where it is, it says once, few, many or a class for expanded clones.

TRBV3-1/TRBV3-2,TRBJ2-3,NA,ASSLNSGTDTQY
TRBV7-8,TRBJ1-5,once,ASSPAGANSNQPQH
TRBV25-1,TRBJ1-3,NA,ASSEERTGNTIY
TRBV6-5,TRBJ1-4,NA,ASSSGQGYEKLF
TRBV20-1,TRBJ1-5,once,SASSFSNQPQH
TRBV5-1,TRBJ2-2,few,ASSLGDSTGELF
TRBV9,TRBJ2-2,few,ASKLEGGANTGELF
TRBV24-1,TRBJ1-1,NA,ATGGGSNTEAF
TRBV9,TRBJ2-7,NA,ASSVSGLAYEQY
TRBV13,TRBJ1-2,NA,ASSTGNGYT
TRBV10-3,TRBJ2-7,NA,AIRPGQGSYEQY
TRBV6-2/TRBV6-3,TRBJ1-4,NA,ASSPRGPNEKLF
TRBV6-2/TRBV6-3,TRBJ2-1,NA,ASSYTTSIPGNEQF
TRBV5-1,TRBJ2-5,NA,ASSLSDPGQPRAQY
TRBV18,TRBJ1-1,NA,ASSPVPRDTEAF
TRBV10-3,TRBJ2-7,NA,AISDPGETYEQY
TRBV6-2/TRBV6-3,TRBJ1-2,NA,ASSYSDRGVRGYT
TRBV7-9,TRBJ2-1,NA,ASSSRQGHNEQF
TRBV9,TRBJ1-6,NA,ASSVETATNSPLH
TRBV18,TRBJ1-3,NA,ASSPQGSGNTIY
TRBV4-3,TRBJ1-1,NA,ASSPSRVGGEAF
TRBV2,TRBJ2-5,NA,ASSPDRVRETQY
TRBV4-3,TRBJ2-2,NA,ASSQGKVAGDTGELF
TRBV28,TRBJ2-2,NA,ASSLAGAGTGELF
TRBV19,TRBJ2-7,NA,ASMGSSYEQY
TRBV7-8,TRBJ1-5,NA,ASSSDWGPDSNQPQH
TRBV15,TRBJ2-7,few,ATSRDLSGNFGGEQY
TRBV3-1/TRBV3-2,TRBJ1-1,few,ASSQNTGNTEAF
TRBV7-9,TRBJ2-7,NA,ASSLASRAIGEQY
TRBV30,TRBJ2-1,NA,AWTPARTSGIYEQF
TRBV2,TRBJ1-6,few,ASSKGQGANNSPLH
TRBV28,TRBJ2-2,NA,ASRLTGNTGELF
TRBV7-8,TRBJ2-5,NA,ASSSGGETQY
TRBV25-1,TRBJ1-5,NA,ASTRDDGQPQH
TRBV7-8,TRBJ2-1,once,ASSHTEGMGF
TRBV7-2,TRBJ2-7,few,ASSLALAGGGEQY
TRBV2,TRBJ1-6,NA,ASTAGTANSPLH
TRBV11-2,TRBJ2-2,NA,ASSLDWDRGRSGELF
TRBV27,TRBJ2-7,NA,ASSPRQGILYEQY
TRBV5-1,TRBJ2-5,NA,ASSLTETQY
TRBV12-3/TRBV12-4,TRBJ2-7,once,ASGRATGEQY
TRBV3-1/TRBV3-2,TRBJ2-3,once,ASSQRTSGRHTQY
TRBV6-5,TRBJ1-2,NA,ASGQGPYGYT
TRBV2,TRBJ1-6,NA,ASSEETVSSYNSPLH
TRBV21-1,TRBJ1-6,NA,ASSKYARPNSPLH
TRBV6-5,TRBJ2-7,NA,ASSYSFEGPYEQY
TRBV2,TRBJ1-5,few,ASRGETAYNQPQH
TRBV7-9,TRBJ2-1,NA,ASSLVVDNEQF
TRBV7-9,TRBJ2-2,few,ASSFGMTGELF
TRBV7-8,TRBJ1-6,NA,ASSVRDSRFTSPLH
TRBV6-5,TRBJ2-7,NA,ASSSRMAYEQY
TRBV5-1,TRBJ1-4,once,ASSIGQGGFEKLF
TRBV5-6,TRBJ1-3,NA,ASSWGSSGNTIY
TRBV3-1/TRBV3-2,TRBJ2-3,NA,ASSQGDRGSTDTQY
TRBV28,TRBJ1-3,NA,ASSPGGAGNTIY
TRBV19,TRBJ2-1,NA,ASSPQARLDNEQF
TRBV24-1,TRBJ2-3,NA,ATSDLDTQY
TRBV30,TRBJ2-7,NA,AWKPESYEQY